The clone carrying this T cell receptor (beta chain) was seen more than once but under ten times. The antigen remains unidentified. The treatment denotes: approximately 9-day PBMC culture with coronavirus spike peptide pools or control peptides (ViraFEST assay). CD4+ T cells were isolated by negative selection after less than 11 days of culture. This entry comes from a study of vaccination and CD4 T cells after COVID-19. Turning to the study itself: The study collected post-vaccine samples a median around 67 days after dose two, with a range of 14 to 241. For control cultures, the treatment was a CEFX pool, an HIV-1 Nef pool, or no peptide. General study findings and limits: A nonsignificant median increase from about 22 to 38 SARS-CoV-2-reactive clonotypes was observed.

The Oncomine TCR Beta short-read assay was applied to DNA of cultured CD4+ T cells. TCRdb used MiXCR to reprocess the PCR reads, holding one entry per CDR3 protein. The data contain approximately 12,000 distinct CDR3 sequences, around 52% of them singletons. Input material: CD4+ T cells from blood, cultured in vitro. This clonotype was sampled from a human donor who had recovered from COVID-19.

The CDR3 here is CASSPRQGGRVNTEAFF. The CDR3, as DNA: TGCGCCAGCAGCCCCCGACAGGGCGGGAGGGTGAACACTGAAGCTTTCTTT. The rearrangement links TRBV4-1 to TRBJ1-1; 7 nucleotides match TRBD1. After removal of 4 bases from V and 0 bases from J, the junction contained 11 bases not matched to a gene. Germline V gene lookup returns CDR1 MGHRA and CDR2 YSYEKL. The CDR3 extends over 17 amino acids.